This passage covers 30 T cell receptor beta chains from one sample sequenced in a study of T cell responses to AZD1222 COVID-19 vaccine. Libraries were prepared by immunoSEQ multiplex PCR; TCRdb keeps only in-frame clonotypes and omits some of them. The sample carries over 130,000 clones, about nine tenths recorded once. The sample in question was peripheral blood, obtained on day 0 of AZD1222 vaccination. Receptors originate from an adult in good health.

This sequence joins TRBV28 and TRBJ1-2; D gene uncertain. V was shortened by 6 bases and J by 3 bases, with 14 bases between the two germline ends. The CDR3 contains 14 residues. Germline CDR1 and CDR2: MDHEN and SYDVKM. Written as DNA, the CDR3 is TGTGCCAGCAGCCCAGGCGGGGTGGACTATGGCTACACCTTC. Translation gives CASSPGGVDYGYTF.

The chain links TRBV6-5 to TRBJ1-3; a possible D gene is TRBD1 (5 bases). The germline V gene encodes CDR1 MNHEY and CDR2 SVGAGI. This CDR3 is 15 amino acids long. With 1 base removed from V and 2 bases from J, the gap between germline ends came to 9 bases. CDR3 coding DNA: TGTGCCAGCAGTTACTATAGACAGCCTGGAAACACCATATATTTT. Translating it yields CASSYYRQPGNTIYF.

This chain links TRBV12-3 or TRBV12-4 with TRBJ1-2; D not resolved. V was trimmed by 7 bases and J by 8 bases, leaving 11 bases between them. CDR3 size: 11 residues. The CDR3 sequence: CASTNIGGYTF. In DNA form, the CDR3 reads TGTGCCAGCACTAATATTGGAGGCTACACCTTC.

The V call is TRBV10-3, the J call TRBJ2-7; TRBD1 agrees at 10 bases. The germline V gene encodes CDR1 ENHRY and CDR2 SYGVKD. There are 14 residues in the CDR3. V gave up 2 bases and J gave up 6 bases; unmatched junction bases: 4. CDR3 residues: CAISEEDRGVEQYF. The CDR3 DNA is TGTGCCATCAGTGAGGAGGACAGGGGGGTCGAGCAGTACTTC.

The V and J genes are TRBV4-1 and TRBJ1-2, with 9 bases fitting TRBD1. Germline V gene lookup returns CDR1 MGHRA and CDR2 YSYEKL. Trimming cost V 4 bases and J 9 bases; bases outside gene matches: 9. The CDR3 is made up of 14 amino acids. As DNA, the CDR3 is TGCGCCAGCAGCCTACTGTACAGGGGGCGAAGCTACACCTTC. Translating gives CASSLLYRGRSYTF.

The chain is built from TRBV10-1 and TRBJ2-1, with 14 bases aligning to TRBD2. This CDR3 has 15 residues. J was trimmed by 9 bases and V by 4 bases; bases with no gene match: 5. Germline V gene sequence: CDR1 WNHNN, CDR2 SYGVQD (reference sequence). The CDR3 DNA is TGCGCCAGCAGTGTCGGACTAGCGGGGGGTAGTGAGCAGTTCTTC. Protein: CASSVGLAGGSEQFF.

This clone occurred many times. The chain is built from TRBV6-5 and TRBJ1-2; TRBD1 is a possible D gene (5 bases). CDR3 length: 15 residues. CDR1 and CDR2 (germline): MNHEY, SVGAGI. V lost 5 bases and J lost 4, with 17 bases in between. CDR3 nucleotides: TGTGCCAGCAGTCCTCAAACCGGGACGGTCTATGGCTACACCTTC. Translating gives CASSPQTGTVYGYTF.

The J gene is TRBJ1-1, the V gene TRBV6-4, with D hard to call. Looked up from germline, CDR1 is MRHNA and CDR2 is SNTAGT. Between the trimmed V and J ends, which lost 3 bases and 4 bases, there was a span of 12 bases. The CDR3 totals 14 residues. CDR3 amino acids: CASSEFGWTTEAFF. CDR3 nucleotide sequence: TGTGCCAGCAGTGAATTTGGTTGGACCACTGAAGCTTTCTTT.

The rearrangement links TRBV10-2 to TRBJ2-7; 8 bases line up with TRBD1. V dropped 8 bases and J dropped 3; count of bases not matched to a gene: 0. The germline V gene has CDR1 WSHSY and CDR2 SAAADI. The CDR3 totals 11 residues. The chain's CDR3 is CASGQGYEQYF. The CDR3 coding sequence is TGCGCCAGCGGACAGGGCTACGAGCAGTACTTC.

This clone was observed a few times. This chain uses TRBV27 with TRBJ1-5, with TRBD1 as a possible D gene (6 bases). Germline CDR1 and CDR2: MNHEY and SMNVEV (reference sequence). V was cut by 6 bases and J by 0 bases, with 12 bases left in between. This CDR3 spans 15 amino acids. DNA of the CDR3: TGTGCCAGCAGATTCGACAGGTATAGCAATCAGCCCCAGCATTTT. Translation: CASRFDRYSNQPQHF.

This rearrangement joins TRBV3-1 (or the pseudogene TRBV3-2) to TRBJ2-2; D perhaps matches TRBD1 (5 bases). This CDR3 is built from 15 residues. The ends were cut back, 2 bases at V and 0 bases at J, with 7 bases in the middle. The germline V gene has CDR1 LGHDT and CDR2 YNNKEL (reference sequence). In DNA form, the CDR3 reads TGTGCCAGCAGCCAAAGGGGTGCGAACACCGGGGAGCTGTTTTTT. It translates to CASSQRGANTGELFF.

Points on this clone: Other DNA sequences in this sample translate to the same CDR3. The CDR3 DNA reads as TGTGCCAGCTCACCGGGGGGAAACACCATATATTTT. Translation gives CASSPGGNTIYF. The V call is TRBV18, the J call TRBJ1-3, with unresolved D. The germline gives CDR1 KGHSH, CDR2 LQKENI. Trimming removed 3 bases from V and 4 bases from J, with 4 bases in between. The CDR3 is 12 amino acids.

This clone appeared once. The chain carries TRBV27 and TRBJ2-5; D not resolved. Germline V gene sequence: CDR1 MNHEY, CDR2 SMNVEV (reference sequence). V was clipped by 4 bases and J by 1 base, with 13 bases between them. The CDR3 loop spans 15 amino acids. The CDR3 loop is CASSSFIASQETQYF. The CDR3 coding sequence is TGTGCCAGCAGTTCCTTTATAGCCAGCCAAGAGACCCAGTACTTC.

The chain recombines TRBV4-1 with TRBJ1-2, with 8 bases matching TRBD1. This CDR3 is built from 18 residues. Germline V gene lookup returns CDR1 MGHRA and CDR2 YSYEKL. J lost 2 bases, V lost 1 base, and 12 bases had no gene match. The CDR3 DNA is TGCGCCAGCAGCCAAGGCGGGACAGGCATGCTCCGCAACTATGGCTACACCTTC. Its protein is CASSQGGTGMLRNYGYTF.

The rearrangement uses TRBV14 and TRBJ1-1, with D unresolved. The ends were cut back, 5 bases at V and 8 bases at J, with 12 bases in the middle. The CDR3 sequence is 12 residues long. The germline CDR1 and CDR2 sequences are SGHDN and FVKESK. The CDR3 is CASSGNDGEAFF. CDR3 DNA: TGTGCCAGCAGCGGCAACGACGGCGAAGCTTTCTTT.

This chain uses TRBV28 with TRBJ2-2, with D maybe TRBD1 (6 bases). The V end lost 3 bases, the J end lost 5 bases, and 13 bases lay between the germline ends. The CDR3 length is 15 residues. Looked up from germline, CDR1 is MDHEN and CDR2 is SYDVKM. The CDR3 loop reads CASSFATGETGELFF. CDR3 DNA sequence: TGTGCCAGCAGTTTCGCGACAGGCGAAACCGGGGAGCTGTTTTTT.

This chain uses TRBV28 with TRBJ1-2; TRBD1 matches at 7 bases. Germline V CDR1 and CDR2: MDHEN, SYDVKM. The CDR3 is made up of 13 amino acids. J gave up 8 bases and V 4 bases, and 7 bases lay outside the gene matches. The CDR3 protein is CASSSTGAGGYTF. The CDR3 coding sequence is TGTGCCAGCAGTTCCACAGGGGCCGGCGGCTACACCTTC.

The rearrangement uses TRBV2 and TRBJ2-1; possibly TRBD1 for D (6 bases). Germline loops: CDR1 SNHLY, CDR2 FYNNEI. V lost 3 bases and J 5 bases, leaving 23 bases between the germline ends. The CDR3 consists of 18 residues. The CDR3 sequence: CASSDPTGREGLNNEQFF. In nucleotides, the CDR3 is TGTGCCAGCAGTGACCCTACAGGGCGCGAGGGGCTAAACAATGAGCAGTTCTTC.

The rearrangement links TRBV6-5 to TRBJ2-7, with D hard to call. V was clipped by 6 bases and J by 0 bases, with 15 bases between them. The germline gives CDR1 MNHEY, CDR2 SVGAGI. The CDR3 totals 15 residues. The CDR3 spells CASRDRHPGSYEQYF. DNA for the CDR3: TGTGCCAGCAGGGATAGACATCCGGGCTCCTACGAGCAGTACTTC.

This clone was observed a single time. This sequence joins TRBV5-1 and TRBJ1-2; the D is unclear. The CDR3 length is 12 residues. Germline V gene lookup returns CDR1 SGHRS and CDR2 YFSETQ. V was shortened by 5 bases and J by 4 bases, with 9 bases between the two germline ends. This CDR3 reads CASRPGSYGYTF. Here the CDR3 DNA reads TGCGCCAGCAGACCCGGTTCCTATGGCTACACCTTC.

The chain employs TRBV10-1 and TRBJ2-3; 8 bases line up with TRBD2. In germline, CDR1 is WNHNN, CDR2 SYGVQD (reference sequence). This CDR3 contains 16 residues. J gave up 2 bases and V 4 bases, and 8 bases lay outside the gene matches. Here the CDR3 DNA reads TGCGCCAGCAGTGTTAGAGCGGGGGCTAACACAGATACGCAGTATTTT. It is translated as CASSVRAGANTDTQYF.

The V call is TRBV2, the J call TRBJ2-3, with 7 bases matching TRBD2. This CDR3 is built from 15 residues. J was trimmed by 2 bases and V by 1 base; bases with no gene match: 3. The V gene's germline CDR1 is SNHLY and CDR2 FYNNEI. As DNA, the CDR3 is TGTGCCAGCAGTGAAGGACTAGCCCCCACAGATACGCAGTATTTT. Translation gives CASSEGLAPTDTQYF.

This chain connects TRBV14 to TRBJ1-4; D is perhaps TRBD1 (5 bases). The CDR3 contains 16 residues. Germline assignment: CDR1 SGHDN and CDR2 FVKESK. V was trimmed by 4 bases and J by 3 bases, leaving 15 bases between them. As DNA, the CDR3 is TGTGCCAGCAGCCTTTCAGCAGGGATTTCTAATGAAAAACTGTTTTTT. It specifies CASSLSAGISNEKLFF.

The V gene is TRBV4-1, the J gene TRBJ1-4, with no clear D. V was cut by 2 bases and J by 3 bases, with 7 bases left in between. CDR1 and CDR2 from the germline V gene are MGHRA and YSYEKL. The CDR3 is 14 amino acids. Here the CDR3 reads CASSQRPANEKLFF. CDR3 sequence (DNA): TGCGCCAGCAGCCAAAGGCCAGCTAATGAAAAACTGTTTTTT.

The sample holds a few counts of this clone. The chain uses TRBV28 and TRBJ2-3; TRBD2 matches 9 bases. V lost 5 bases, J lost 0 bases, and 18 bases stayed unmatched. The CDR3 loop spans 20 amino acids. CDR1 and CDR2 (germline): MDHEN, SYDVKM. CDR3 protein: CASSLPLRASGRFSTDTQYF. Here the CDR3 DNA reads TGTGCCAGCAGTCTCCCCCTCAGGGCGAGCGGGAGGTTTAGCACAGATACGCAGTATTTT.

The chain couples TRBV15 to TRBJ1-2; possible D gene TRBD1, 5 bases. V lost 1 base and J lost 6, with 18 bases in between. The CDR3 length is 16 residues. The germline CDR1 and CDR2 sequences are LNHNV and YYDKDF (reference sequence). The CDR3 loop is CATSRVPFGTEDGYTF. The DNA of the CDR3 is TGTGCCACCAGCAGAGTCCCATTTGGGACGGAAGATGGCTACACCTTC.

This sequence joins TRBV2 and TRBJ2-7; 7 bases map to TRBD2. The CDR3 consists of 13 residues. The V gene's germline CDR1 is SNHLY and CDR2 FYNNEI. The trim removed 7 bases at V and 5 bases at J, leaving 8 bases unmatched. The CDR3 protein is CASIPGSGNEQYF. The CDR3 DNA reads TGTGCCAGCATCCCCGGCAGCGGGAACGAGCAGTACTTC.

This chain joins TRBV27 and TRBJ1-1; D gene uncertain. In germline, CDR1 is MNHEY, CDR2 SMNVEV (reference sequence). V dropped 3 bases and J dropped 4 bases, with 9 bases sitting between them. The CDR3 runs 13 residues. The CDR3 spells CASSFSIGTEAFF. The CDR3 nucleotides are TGTGCCAGCAGTTTTTCAATCGGCACTGAAGCTTTCTTT.

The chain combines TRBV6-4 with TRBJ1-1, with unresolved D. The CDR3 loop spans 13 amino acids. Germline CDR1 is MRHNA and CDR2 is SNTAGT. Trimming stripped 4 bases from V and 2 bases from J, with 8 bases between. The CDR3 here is CASSVTENTEAFF. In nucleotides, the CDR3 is TGTGCCAGCAGTGTAACAGAAAACACTGAAGCTTTCTTT.

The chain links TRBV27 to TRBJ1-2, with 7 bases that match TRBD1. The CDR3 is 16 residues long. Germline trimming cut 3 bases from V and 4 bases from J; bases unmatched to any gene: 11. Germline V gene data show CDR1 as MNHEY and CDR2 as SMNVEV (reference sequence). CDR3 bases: TGTGCCAGCAGTTTTCGCAAGGACAGGTCTCTCTATGGCTACACCTTC. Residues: CASSFRKDRSLYGYTF.